A selection of T cell receptor beta chains follows, all from one sample in a study of regulatory T cells in long-lasting Graves disease. In TCRdb, the multiplex PCR reads were re-called with MiXCR into one record per CDR3 protein. The data show 390,000 or so distinct CDR3 sequences, approximately 10% seen once. The sample was also reused in another study, on T cells in Graves' hyperthyroidism and ophthalmopathy.

This specimen was peripheral blood mononuclear cells (PBMCs), taken at new diagnosis, from a patient treated with antithyroid drugs. The receptors stem from a woman under 30 with Graves disease. Each CDR3 is given with its conserved first and last residue. A D gene is named only where the DNA matches it firmly. Clone size is given for some rows only: seen once, a few or many times, or a class if the clone is expanded.

j_gene,d_gene,abundance,v_gene,CDR3nt,CDR3aa
TRBJ1-4,NA,few,TRBV7-6,TGTGCCAGCAGCTTAGCAGTTGGCCATAATGAAAAACTGTTTTTT,CASSLAVGHNEKLFF
TRBJ2-3,TRBD1,NA,TRBV30,TGTGCCTGGAGTGAGGGGACAGGGGGCACAGATACGCAGTATTTT,CAWSEGTGGTDTQYF
TRBJ1-1,NA,NA,TRBV29-1,TGCAGCGTTGAAACGGATGGGGACACTGAAGCTTTCTTT,CSVETDGDTEAFF
TRBJ2-5,NA,NA,TRBV20-1,TGCAGTGTACGAGTAGGAGAGACCCAGTACTTC,CSVRVGETQYF
TRBJ2-7,NA,few,TRBV12-3/TRBV12-4,TGTGCCAGCAGACAGGAGCTTGAGCAGTACTTC,CASRQELEQYF
TRBJ2-1,TRBD2,many,TRBV7-3,TGTGCCAGCAGCTTAAGCCCTGGAGAGCGGGAGGGATACAATGAGCAGTTCTTC,CASSLSPGEREGYNEQFF
TRBJ1-1,TRBD1,many,TRBV10-3,TGTGCCATCAGTGAGGGAATCCAGGGGGCGAACACTGAAGCTTTCTTT,CAISEGIQGANTEAFF
TRBJ1-5,NA,many,TRBV12-3/TRBV12-4,TGTGCCAGCAGTCCACGGACACATCAGCCCCAGCATTTT,CASSPRTHQPQHF
TRBJ1-6,TRBD1,many,TRBV27,TGTGCCAGCGGGGTGACAGGGCCTTCACCCCTCCACTTT,CASGVTGPSPLHF
TRBJ2-7,NA,NA,TRBV4-3,TGCGCCAGCAGCCAAGTAGGGGGGGCGCTTTACGAGCAGTACTTC,CASSQVGGALYEQYF
TRBJ1-2,NA,many,TRBV7-9,TGTGCCAGCAGCTCGCGCGGGGATTCATATGGCTACACCTTC,CASSSRGDSYGYTF
TRBJ1-6,NA,NA,TRBV20-1,TGCAGTGCTAGCGCCGGTTGGGTGGGGGCCCTCCACTTT,CSASAGWVGALHF
TRBJ2-1,TRBD1,once,TRBV20-1,TGCAGTGCTCGGACAGGGGTGGACTCCTACAATGAGCAGTTCTTC,CSARTGVDSYNEQFF
TRBJ2-7,NA,many,TRBV30,TGTGCCTGGAGTGTACTCTCCGAGCAGTACTTC,CAWSVLSEQYF
TRBJ1-1,NA,few,TRBV6-4,TGTGCCAGCAGGGAAACCACAGGGCCCACTGAAGCTTTCTTT,CASRETTGPTEAFF
TRBJ2-5,NA,NA,TRBV2,TGTGCCAGCAGTGGGGGAGTGGGGTCGAGTGAGACCCAGTACTTC,CASSGGVGSSETQYF
TRBJ2-7,TRBD2,NA,TRBV30,TGTGCCTGGAGTGTACGGTCACATCGACTAGCGGGACATAGTACCTACGAGCAGTACTTC,CAWSVRSHRLAGHSTYEQYF
TRBJ1-5,NA,many,TRBV27,TGTGCCAGCAGCCCTATTGCGGGTACCTCCTTCCTCAATCAGCCCCAGCATTTT,CASSPIAGTSFLNQPQHF
TRBJ2-1,NA,many,TRBV11-2,TGTGCCAGCAGCCCACGGGTTGGGGATGAGCAGTTCTTC,CASSPRVGDEQFF
TRBJ1-2,NA,many,TRBV7-2,TGTGCCAGCAGCTTTCGGTATCAGGGCTACACCTTC,CASSFRYQGYTF
TRBJ1-3,NA,few,TRBV13,TGTGCCAGCAGCCGACTCGGCGGTACGGGAAACACCATATATTTT,CASSRLGGTGNTIYF
TRBJ2-3,NA,many,TRBV6-1,TGTGCCAGCAGTCCCCGGGTGGGAGATACGCAGTATTTT,CASSPRVGDTQYF
TRBJ1-1,TRBD1,many,TRBV6-1,TGTGCCAGCAGTAATCACCGGGACAGGGGAGGGAACACTGAAGCTTTCTTT,CASSNHRDRGGNTEAFF
TRBJ2-7,TRBD1,many,TRBV20-1,TGCAGTGCTAGAGAAGGGGGGGACAGGGGTGCCTACGAGCAGTACTTC,CSAREGGDRGAYEQYF
TRBJ2-6,TRBD2,NA,TRBV7-2,TGTGCCAGCAGCTCGAGACTAGCGGGGGACCCTGGGGCCAACGTCCTGACTTTC,CASSSRLAGDPGANVLTF
TRBJ1-5,NA,many,TRBV7-6,TGTGCCAGCAGCCTGGCAGTGGGTAGCAATCAGCCCCAGCATTTT,CASSLAVGSNQPQHF
TRBJ2-7,TRBD2,NA,TRBV6-5,TGTGCCAGCAGTTACTCTTACCTAGCGGGAGGCTTAGTCGAGCAGTACTTC,CASSYSYLAGGLVEQYF